This T cell receptor (beta chain) was sequenced during a study of regulatory T cells in long-lasting Graves disease. The CDR3 consists of 14 residues. Germline V lookup: CDR1 DFQATT, CDR2 SNEGSKA (reference sequence). Trimming removed 5 bases from V and 3 bases from J, with 16 bases in between. Time point given: persistent/refractory GD, antithyroid drugs over 5 years with positive TRAb. RNA isolated from PBMCs was used to make the TCR library. Assembly of TCR beta libraries relied on iRepertoire HTBI primers together with Arm-PCR of CDR3 regions. In TCRdb, the multiplex PCR reads were re-called with MiXCR into one record per CDR3 protein. The sample includes under 450,000 distinct CDR3 sequences, roughly a quarter of them seen just once.

The TCR sequence derives from a female donor with Graves disease. Material: peripheral blood mononuclear cells (PBMCs), obtained when the disease was refractory, from a patient treated with antithyroid drugs. The chain links TRBV20-1 to TRBJ1-1; D not resolved. CDR3 in amino acids: CSAYQPFQDTEAFF. The CDR3 DNA reads TGCAGTGCTTACCAGCCTTTTCAGGACACTGAAGCTTTCTTT.